These 14 T cell receptor beta chains came from one sample sequenced in a study of circulating CD8 cells and anti-PD-1 response in melanoma. TCR libraries were prepared from approximately 15 ng of total RNA with the QIAseq Immune Repertoire TCR panel. TCRdb passed the reads through MiXCR, listing each CDR3 protein once. This table holds 300 to 350 distinct CDR3 sequences, approximately 9.1% found once. Four subsets defined by PD-1 and/or TIGIT were sorted from live CD3+CD8+TCRalphabeta+ cells. The source material was CD8+ T cells from PBMCs, sampled at baseline or after one month of anti-PD-1 therapy (not recorded which). The receptors here all came from a human donor with melanoma.

This clonotype rates as medium-sized. The germline gene is not matched at one end of the junction; a read error may be the cause. The chain employs TRBV19 and TRBJ2-2; 14 bases match TRBD2. Germline V gene sequence: CDR1 LNHDA, CDR2 SQIVND (reference sequence). The CDR3 is made up of 19 amino acids. The DNA of the CDR3 is TGTGCCTGTAGTACCCCTGGGACTAGCGGGGGCCGGAACACCGGGGAGCTGTTTTTT. This gives the protein CACSTPGTSGGRNTGELFF.

This clonotype ranks as large. The V and J genes are TRBV28 and TRBJ2-7, with D possibly TRBD2 on 5 matching bases. The V end was cut by 5 bases, the J end by 4 bases, with 9 bases between. Germline CDR1 and CDR2: MDHEN and SYDVKM. The CDR3 runs 12 residues. In nucleotides, the CDR3 is TGTGCCAGCAGTAGCCGGAGGTACGAGCAGTACTTC. Translation gives CASSSRRYEQYF.

With regard to this clonotype: A single base is all that separates this from a far larger clone, so a read error is likely. The chain uses TRBV23-1 and TRBJ2-7; possible D gene TRBD1, 5 bases. TRBV23-1 is an open reading frame whose function is uncertain. The CDR3 covers 17 residues. Trimming shortened V by 0 bases and J by 7 bases, and 22 bases separated the two germline ends. CDR3 amino acids: CASSQSLKGPTYNEQYF. Written as DNA, the CDR3 is TGCGCCAGCAGTCAATCATTAAAGGGGCCTACCTACAATGAGCAGTACTTC.

Sample share makes this clonotype large. V usage is TRBV9 and J usage is TRBJ2-1; TRBD2 might be the D (5 bases). This CDR3 has 15 amino acids. Germline lookup yields CDR1 SGDLS and CDR2 YYNGEE. Trimming pared 0 bases from V and 2 bases from J, leaving 9 bases between. The CDR3 DNA sequence: TGTGCCAGCAGCGTAGCAGAGACTACCTACAATGAGCAGTTCTTC. The encoded protein is CASSVAETTYNEQFF.

The gene calls are TRBV20-1 and TRBJ2-3; TRBD1 aligns across 8 bases. V dropped 5 bases and J dropped 4; count of bases not matched to a gene: 8. Germline CDR1 and CDR2: DFQATT and SNEGSKA (reference sequence). The CDR3 has 14 residues. DNA of the CDR3: TGCAGTGCTGCGGACAGGGCCGAAGCAGATACGCAGTATTTT. As protein: CSAADRAEADTQYF.

This chain links TRBV11-2 with TRBJ1-6; no clear D. The CDR3 consists of 13 residues. Germline lookup yields CDR1 SGHAT and CDR2 FQNNGV. Trimming shortened V by 11 bases and J by 3 bases, and 11 bases separated the two germline ends. CDR3 amino acids: CAASNDYNSPLHF. DNA of the CDR3: TGTGCCGCCAGCAACGACTATAATTCACCCCTCCACTTT.

The chain links TRBV28 to TRBJ1-3; D ambiguous. The CDR3 totals 15 residues. Germline V gene sequence: CDR1 MDHEN, CDR2 SYDVKM. The V and J ends lost 6 bases and 0 bases respectively, with 12 bases between them. CDR3 in amino acids: CASRYTENSGNTIYF. The DNA for the CDR3 is TGTGCCAGCAGGTATACAGAAAACTCTGGAAACACCATATATTTT.

This clonotype is judged medium-sized (0.01 to 0.1%). A read error may be the cause here, since a much bigger clone is one base away. The chain combines TRBV4-2 with TRBJ2-5; D gene uncertain. The CDR3 consists of 12 residues. CDR1 is LGHNA, CDR2 YNFKEQ, per germline. CDR3 sequence: CACSQDSETQYF. The DNA of the CDR3 is TGTGCCTGCAGCCAAGACTCGGAGACCCAGTACTTC.

This clonotype ranks as large (0.1 to 1%). This rearrangement joins TRBV12-5 to TRBJ2-3, with 8 nucleotides matching TRBD2. V shed 4 bases and J 6 bases; nucleotides not matched to a gene: 12. The CDR3 is made up of 16 amino acids. The germline CDR1 and CDR2 sequences are LGHNT and FRNRAP. Written as DNA, the CDR3 is TGTGCTAGTGGTTCCCCACCAGCGGGGGTTCGGGATACGCAGTATTTT. It specifies CASGSPPAGVRDTQYF.

This clonotype qualifies as large (0.1 to 1%). The gene calls are TRBV20-1 and TRBJ2-5; possibly TRBD1 for D (6 bases). The V end lost 2 bases, the J end lost 4 bases, and 17 bases lay between the germline ends. Germline V CDR1 and CDR2: DFQATT, SNEGSKA (reference sequence). The CDR3 loop spans 15 amino acids. The chain's CDR3 is CSARWSQGLGETQYF. CDR3 coding DNA: TGCAGTGCTAGATGGTCCCAGGGGTTGGGAGAGACCCAGTACTTC.

This clonotype rates as medium-sized. The chain employs TRBV20-1 and TRBJ2-5; D might be TRBD2 (5 bases). In germline, CDR1 is DFQATT, CDR2 SNEGSKA (reference sequence). This CDR3 comprises 15 residues. The ends were cut back, 2 bases at V and 1 base at J, with 14 bases in the middle. The CDR3 nucleotides are TGCAGTGCTAGATTTTTGGGGAGCTCCCAAGAGACCCAGTACTTC. Protein sequence: CSARFLGSSQETQYF.

Judged by abundance, this clonotype is large. The chain combines TRBV7-2 with TRBJ1-2; D is unclear. Looked up from germline, CDR1 is SGHTA and CDR2 is FQGNSA. This CDR3 has 15 amino acids. The V and J ends lost 1 base and 1 base respectively, with 10 bases between them. The chain's CDR3 is CASSLGIANNYGYTF. CDR3 bases: TGTGCCAGCAGCTTAGGCATAGCTAATAACTATGGCTACACCTTC.

This clonotype is large within its sample. This chain links TRBV11-2 with TRBJ1-6, with D hard to call. Germline CDR1 is SGHAT and CDR2 is FQNNGV. This CDR3 region has 13 residues. The V end was cut by 5 bases, the J end by 3 bases, with 5 bases between. The CDR3 nucleotides are TGTGCCAGCAGCAACGACTATAATTCACCCCTCCACTTT. It translates to CASSNDYNSPLHF.

By proportion, this clonotype is medium-sized (0.01 to 0.1%). This may stem from a read error, because a much larger clone lies one nucleotide away. A read error is likely, as this CDR3 ends without the conserved phenylalanine or tryptophan. This chain uses TRBV3-1 with TRBJ2-7, with D hard to call. CDR1 is LGHDT, CDR2 YNNKEL, per germline (reference sequence). Trimming cost V 1 base and J 6 bases, with 10 bases left between them. The CDR3 has 13 amino acids. CDR3 nucleotide sequence: TGTGCCAGCAGCCAAGCCGCCCTACTCGAGCAGTACTCC. It encodes CASSQAALLEQYS.